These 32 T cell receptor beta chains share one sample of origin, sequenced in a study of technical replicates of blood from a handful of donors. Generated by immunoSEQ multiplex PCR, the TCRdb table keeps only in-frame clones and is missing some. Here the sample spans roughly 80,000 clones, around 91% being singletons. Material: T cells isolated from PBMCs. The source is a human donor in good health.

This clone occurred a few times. CDR3 nucleotide sequence: TGTGCCAGCAGTTACTACCCGGGACAAACTCAGCATTTT. Its protein product is CASSYYPGQTQHF. The chain has TRBV6-6 and TRBJ1-5, with a tentative D call TRBD1 (6 bases). V lost 1 base, J lost 13 bases, and 14 bases lay in between. There are 13 residues in the CDR3. Germline V gene lookup returns CDR1 MNHNY and CDR2 SVGAGI (reference sequence).

The CDR3 coding sequence is TGTGCTAGTGGTTTCGTCGGTGCAGGGGGAGCTTTCTTT. Amino acids: CASGFVGAGGAFF. The V gene is TRBV12-5, the J gene TRBJ1-1, with TRBD1 identical over 7 bases. The CDR3 length is 13 residues. V trimming: 3 bases; J trimming: 10 bases; junction bases outside the gene matches: 8. From germline, CDR1 is LGHNT and CDR2 FRNRAP.

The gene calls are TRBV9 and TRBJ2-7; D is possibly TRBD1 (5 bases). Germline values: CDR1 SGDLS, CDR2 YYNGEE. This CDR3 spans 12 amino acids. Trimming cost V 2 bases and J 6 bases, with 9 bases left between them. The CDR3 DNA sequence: TGTGCCAGCAGCGTCGGCCAGGGCGAGCAGTACTTC. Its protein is CASSVGQGEQYF.

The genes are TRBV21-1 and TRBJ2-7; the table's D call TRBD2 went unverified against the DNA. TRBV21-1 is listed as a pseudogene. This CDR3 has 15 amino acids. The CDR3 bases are TGTGCCAGCAGTAAATGCGGTTGTAGCTCCTACGAGCAGTACTTC. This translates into CASSKCGCSSYEQYF.

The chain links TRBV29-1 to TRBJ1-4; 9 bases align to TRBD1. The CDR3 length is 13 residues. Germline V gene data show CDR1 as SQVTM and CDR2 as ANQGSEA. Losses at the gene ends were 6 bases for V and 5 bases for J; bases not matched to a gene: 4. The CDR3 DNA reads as TGCAGCGTGACCGGGACAGGGAATGAAAAACTGTTTTTT. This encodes CSVTGTGNEKLFF.

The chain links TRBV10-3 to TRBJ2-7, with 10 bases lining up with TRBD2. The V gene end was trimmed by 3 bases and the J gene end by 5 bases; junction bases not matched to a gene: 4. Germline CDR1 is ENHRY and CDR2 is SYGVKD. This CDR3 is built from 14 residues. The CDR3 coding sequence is TGTGCCATCAGTGAAGGGCTAGCGGGAGACGAGCAGTACTTC. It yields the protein CAISEGLAGDEQYF.

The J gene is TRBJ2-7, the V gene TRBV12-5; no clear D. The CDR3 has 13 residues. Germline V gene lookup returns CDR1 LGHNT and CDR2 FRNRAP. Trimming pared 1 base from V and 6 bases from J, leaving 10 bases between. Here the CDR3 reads CASGLADMTEQYF. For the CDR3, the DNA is TGTGCTAGTGGTTTGGCCGACATGACCGAGCAGTACTTC.

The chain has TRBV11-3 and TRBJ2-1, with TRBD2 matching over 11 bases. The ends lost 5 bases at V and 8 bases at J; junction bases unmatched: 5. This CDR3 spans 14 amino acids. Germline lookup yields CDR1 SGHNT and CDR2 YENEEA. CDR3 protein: CASSARTSGHEQFF. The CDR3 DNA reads TGTGCCAGCAGCGCCAGGACTAGCGGGCATGAGCAGTTCTTC.

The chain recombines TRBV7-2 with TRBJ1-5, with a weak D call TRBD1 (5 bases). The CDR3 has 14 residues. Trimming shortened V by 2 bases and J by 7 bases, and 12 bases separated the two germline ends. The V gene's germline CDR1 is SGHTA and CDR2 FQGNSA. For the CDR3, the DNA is TGTGCCAGCAGCTTAATTCTACAGGCCCAGCCCCAGCATTTT. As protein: CASSLILQAQPQHF. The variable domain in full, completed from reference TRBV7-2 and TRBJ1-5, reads GAGVSQSPSNKVTEKGKDVELRCDPISGHTALYWYRQSLGQGLEFLIYFQGNSAPDKSGLPSDRFSAERTGGSVSTLTIQRTQQEDSAVYLCASSLILQAQPQHFGDGTRLSIL.

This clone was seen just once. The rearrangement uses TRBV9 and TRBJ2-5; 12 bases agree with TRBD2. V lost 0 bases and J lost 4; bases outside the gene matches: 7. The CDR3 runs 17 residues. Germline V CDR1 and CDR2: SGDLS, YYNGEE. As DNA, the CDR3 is TGTGCCAGCAGCGTAGCCGGACTAGCGGGACGGGCAGAGACCCAGTACTTC. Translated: CASSVAGLAGRAETQYF.

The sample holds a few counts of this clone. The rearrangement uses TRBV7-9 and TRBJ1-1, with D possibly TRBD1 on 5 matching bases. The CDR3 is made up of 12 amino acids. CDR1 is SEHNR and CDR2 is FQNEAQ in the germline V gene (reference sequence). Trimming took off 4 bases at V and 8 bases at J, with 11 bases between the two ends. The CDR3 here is CASSSIQAEAFF. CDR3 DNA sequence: TGTGCCAGCAGCTCGATACAGGCAGAAGCTTTCTTT.

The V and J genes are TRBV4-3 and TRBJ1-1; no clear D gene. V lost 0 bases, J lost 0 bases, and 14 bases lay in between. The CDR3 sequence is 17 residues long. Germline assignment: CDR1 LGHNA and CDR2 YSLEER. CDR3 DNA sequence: TGCGCCAGCAGCCAAGATGCCGGAGTCCCTATGAACACTGAAGCTTTCTTT. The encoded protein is CASSQDAGVPMNTEAFF.

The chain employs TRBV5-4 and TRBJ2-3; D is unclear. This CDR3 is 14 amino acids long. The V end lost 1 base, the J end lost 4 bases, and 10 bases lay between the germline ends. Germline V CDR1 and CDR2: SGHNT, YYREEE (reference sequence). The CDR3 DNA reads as TGTGCCAGCAGCTTGCCCCCGAGAGCAGATACGCAGTATTTT. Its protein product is CASSLPPRADTQYF.

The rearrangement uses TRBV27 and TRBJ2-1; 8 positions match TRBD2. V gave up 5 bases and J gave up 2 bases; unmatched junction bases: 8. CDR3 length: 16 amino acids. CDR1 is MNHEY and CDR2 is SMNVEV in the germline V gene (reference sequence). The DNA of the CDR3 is TGTGCCAGCAGTCCTTCAGCGGGAGAAGCCTACAATGAGCAGTTCTTC. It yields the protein CASSPSAGEAYNEQFF.

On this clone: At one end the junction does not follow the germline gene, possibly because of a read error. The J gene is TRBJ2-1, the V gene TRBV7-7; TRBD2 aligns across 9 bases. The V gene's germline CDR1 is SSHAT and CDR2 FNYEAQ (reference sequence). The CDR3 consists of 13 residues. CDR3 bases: TGTGCTAGCAGCTTAGCGGGAGACAATGAGCAGTTCTTC. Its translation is CASSLAGDNEQFF.

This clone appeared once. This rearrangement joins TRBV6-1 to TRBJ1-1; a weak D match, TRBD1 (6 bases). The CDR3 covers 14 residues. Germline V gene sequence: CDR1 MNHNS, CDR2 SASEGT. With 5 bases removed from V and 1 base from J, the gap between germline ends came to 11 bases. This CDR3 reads CASSSTRGNTEAFF. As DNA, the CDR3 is TGTGCCAGCAGTTCGACCAGGGGGAACACTGAAGCTTTCTTT.

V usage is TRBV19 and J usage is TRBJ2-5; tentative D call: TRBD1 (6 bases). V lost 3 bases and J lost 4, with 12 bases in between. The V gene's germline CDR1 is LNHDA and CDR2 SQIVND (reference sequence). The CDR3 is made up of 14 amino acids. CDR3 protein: CASSMGIGGETQYF. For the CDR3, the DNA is TGTGCCAGTAGTATGGGGATAGGGGGAGAGACCCAGTACTTC.

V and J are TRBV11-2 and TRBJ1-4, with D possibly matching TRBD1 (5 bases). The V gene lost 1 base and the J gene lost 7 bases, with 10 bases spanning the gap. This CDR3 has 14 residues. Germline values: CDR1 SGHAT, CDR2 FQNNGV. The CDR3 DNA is TGTGCCAGCAGCTTAGCCTGGGGCAGTGAAAAACTGTTTTTT. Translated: CASSLAWGSEKLFF.

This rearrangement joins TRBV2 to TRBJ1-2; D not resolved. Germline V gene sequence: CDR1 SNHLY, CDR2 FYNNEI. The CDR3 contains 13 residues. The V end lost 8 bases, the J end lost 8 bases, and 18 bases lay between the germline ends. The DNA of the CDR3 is TGTGCCAGCCCCAAAGGCGGCGGATTAGGCTACACCTTC. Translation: CASPKGGGLGYTF.

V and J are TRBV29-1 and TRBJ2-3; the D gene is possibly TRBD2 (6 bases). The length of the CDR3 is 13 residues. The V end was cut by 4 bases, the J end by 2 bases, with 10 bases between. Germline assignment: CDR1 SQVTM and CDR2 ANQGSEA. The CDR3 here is CSVVVAVTDTQYF. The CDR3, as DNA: TGCAGCGTTGTGGTAGCGGTCACAGATACGCAGTATTTT.

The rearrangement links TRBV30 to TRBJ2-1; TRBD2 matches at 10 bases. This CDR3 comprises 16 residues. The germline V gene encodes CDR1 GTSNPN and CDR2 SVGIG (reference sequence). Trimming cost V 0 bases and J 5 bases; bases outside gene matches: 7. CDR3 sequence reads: CAWSVPRLAGDNEQFF. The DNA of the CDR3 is TGTGCCTGGAGTGTACCCCGCCTAGCGGGGGACAATGAGCAGTTCTTC.

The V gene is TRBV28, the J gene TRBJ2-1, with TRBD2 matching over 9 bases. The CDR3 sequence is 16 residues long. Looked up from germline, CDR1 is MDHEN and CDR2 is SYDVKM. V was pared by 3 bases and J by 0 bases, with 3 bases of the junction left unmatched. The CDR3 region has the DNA TGTGCCAGCAGTTTGCTAGCGGGAAGCTCCTACAATGAGCAGTTCTTC. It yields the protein CASSLLAGSSYNEQFF. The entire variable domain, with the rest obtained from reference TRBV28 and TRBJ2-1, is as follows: DVKVTQSSRYLVKRTGEKVFLECVQDMDHENMFWYRQDPGLGLRLIYFSYDVKMKEKGDIPEGYSVSREKKERFSLILESASTNQTSMYLCASSLLAGSSYNEQFFGPGTRLTVL.

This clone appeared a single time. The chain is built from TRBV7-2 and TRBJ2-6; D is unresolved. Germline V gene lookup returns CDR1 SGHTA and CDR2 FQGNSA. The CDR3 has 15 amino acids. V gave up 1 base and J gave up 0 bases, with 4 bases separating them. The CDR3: CASSLGLSGANVLTF. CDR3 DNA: TGTGCCAGCAGCTTAGGTCTCTCTGGGGCCAACGTCCTGACTTTC. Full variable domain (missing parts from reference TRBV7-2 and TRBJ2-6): GAGVSQSPSNKVTEKGKDVELRCDPISGHTALYWYRQSLGQGLEFLIYFQGNSAPDKSGLPSDRFSAERTGGSVSTLTIQRTQQEDSAVYLCASSLGLSGANVLTFGAGSRLTVL.

The CDR3: CASSLPTSGSTDTQYF. Written as DNA, the CDR3 is TGTGCCAGCAGCTTACCAACTAGCGGTAGCACAGATACGCAGTATTTT. The chain carries TRBV11-2 and TRBJ2-3; 8 nucleotides align to TRBD2. Germline assignment: CDR1 SGHAT and CDR2 FQNNGV. V lost 2 bases, J lost 0 bases, and 4 bases stayed unmatched. The CDR3 covers 16 residues.

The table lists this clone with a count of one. CDR3 DNA sequence: TGTGCCAGCAGGGCGGGAGGGTTCTACGAGCAGTACTTC. Its protein is CASRAGGFYEQYF. The chain uses TRBV2 and TRBJ2-7; 9 bases are shared with TRBD2. Unmatched junction bases numbered 3, after V lost 6 bases and J lost 3 bases. From germline, CDR1 is SNHLY and CDR2 FYNNEI. The CDR3 extends over 13 amino acids.

The DNA for the CDR3 is TGCGCCAGCAGTGAGTCTAGGGGACAGGGGGCCTACGAGCAGTACTTC. Translating gives CASSESRGQGAYEQYF. The chain combines TRBV10-2 with TRBJ2-7; the match to TRBD1 covers 11 bases. The length of the CDR3 is 16 residues. V shed 0 bases, J shed 2 bases, and the junction held 3 bases outside the gene matches. Germline assignment: CDR1 WSHSY and CDR2 SAAADI.

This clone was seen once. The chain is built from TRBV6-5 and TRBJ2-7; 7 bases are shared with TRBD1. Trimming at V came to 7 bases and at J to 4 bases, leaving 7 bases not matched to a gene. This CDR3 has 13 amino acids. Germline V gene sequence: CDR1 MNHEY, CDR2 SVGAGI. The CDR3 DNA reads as TGTGCCAGCACCAGGACAGGATTTTACGAGCAGTACTTC. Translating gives CASTRTGFYEQYF.

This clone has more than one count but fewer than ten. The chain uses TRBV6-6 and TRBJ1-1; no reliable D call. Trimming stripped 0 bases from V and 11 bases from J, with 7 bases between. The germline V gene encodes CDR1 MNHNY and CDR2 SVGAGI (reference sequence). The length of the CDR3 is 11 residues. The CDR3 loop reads CASSYSRWAFF. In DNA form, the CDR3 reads TGTGCCAGCAGTTACTCCAGGTGGGCTTTCTTT.

The CDR3 DNA is TGTGCCAGCAGTTCCAATAGCAATCAGCCCCAGCATTTT. This translates into CASSSNSNQPQHF. V and J are TRBV6-5 and TRBJ1-5; D is unresolved. Trimming removed 4 bases at V and 0 bases at J, with 4 bases between. This CDR3 is 13 amino acids long. Germline V CDR1 and CDR2: MNHEY, SVGAGI.

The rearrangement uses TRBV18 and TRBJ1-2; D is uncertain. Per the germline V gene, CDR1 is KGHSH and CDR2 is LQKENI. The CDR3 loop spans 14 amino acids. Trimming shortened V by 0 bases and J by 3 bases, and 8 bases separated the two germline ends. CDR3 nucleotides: TGTGCCAGCTCACCACCCGGGTTCGACTATGGCTACACCTTC. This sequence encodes CASSPPGFDYGYTF.

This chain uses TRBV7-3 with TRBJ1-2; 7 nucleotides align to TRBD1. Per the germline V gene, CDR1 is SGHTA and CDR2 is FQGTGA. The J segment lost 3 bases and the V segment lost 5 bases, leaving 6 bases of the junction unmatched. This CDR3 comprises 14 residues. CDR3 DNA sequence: TGTGCCAGCAGCCCTGGAGGGGGCGACTATGGCTACACCTTC. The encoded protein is CASSPGGGDYGYTF.

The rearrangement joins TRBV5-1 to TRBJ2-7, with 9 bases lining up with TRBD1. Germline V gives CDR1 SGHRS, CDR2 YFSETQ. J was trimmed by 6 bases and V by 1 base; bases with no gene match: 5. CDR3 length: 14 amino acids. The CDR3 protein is CASSLWTGAPEQYF. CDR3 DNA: TGCGCCAGCAGCTTGTGGACAGGGGCGCCCGAGCAGTACTTC.